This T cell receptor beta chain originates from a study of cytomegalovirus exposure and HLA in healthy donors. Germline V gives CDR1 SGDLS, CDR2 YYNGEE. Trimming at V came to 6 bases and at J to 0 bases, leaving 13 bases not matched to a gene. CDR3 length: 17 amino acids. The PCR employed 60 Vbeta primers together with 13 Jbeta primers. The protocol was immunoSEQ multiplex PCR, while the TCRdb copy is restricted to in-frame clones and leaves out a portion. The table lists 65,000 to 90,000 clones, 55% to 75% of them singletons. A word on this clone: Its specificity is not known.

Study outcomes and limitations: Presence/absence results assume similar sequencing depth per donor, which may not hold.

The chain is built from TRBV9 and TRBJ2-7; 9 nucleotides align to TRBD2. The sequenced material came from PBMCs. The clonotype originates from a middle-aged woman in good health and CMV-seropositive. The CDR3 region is CASTPGVAGAHSYEQYF. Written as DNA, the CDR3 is TGTGCCAGCACCCCCGGAGTAGCGGGGGCCCACTCCTACGAGCAGTACTTC.